The TCR beta chain under discussion was sequenced for a study of OX40 agonist ivuxolimab in advanced cancers. Libraries were prepared by immunoSEQ multiplex PCR; TCRdb keeps only in-frame clonotypes and omits some of them. The sample contains roughly 64,000 clones, roughly 80% of which appear only once. Losses at the gene ends were 1 base for V and 0 bases for J; bases not matched to a gene: 6. The CDR3 is made up of 16 amino acids. In germline, CDR1 is SGHTA, CDR2 FQGNSA. In its sample, this clone was seen many times. The input for sequencing was CD4+ or CD8+ T cells sorted from blood, taken in a trial of the OX40 agonist ivuxolimab. This chain connects TRBV7-2 to TRBJ2-7, with 7 bases aligning to TRBD2. The clonotype was recovered from an adult with an advanced solid tumor such as melanoma, head and neck, liver or kidney cancer. CDR3 DNA: TGTGCCAGCAGCTTAGTACTAGCGAGTCCCTCCTACGAGCAGTACTTC. It translates to CASSLVLASPSYEQYF.